This T cell receptor beta chain was sequenced for a study of cytomegalovirus exposure and HLA in healthy donors. TCRdb keeps only in-frame clones here, not all; method: immunoSEQ multiplex PCR. The table records about 220,000 clones, around nine tenths of them present only once. From the roughly 110-subject validation cohort, which was separate from the roughly 620-subject first cohort, the donors were drawn. The CDR3 consists of 17 residues. The germline CDR1 and CDR2 sequences are SGHRS and YFSETQ. V was pared by 0 bases and J by 4 bases, with 8 bases of the junction left unmatched. The rearrangement uses TRBV5-1 and TRBJ2-1; TRBD1 matches at 9 bases. The origin of this receptor is a man in his late teens or twenties in good health and CMV-seronegative. Sequenced sample: PBMCs. CDR3 DNA sequence: TGCGCCAGCAGCTTGGCGGGGACAGGGTACGCGTACAATGAGCAGTTCTTC. Translating gives CASSLAGTGYAYNEQFF.